The sequence of this TCR beta chain was determined in a study of shared clonotypes between healthy human individuals. Concerning this clone: The antigen is not known.

Per the study methods: Junction-only immunoSEQ sequences carried no quality scores, so filtering differed. Measured with immunoSEQ multiplex PCR; TCRdb has only the in-frame clones, and not every one. V and J calls and clone size are given by that table; D and trimming were obtained from the DNA. The profile shows approximately 2.5 million clones, approximately 94% of them singletons. Study conclusions and caveats: Even with large depth, rarefaction showed that sorted-subset sequencing was incomplete.

Adult Caucasians living in Nashville, Tennessee made up all of the donors. V was clipped by 3 bases and J by 4 bases, with 12 bases between them. The CDR3 contains 14 residues. CDR1 is WSHSY, CDR2 SAAADI, per germline. This TCR was sampled from a man in his late teens or twenties in good health. Some clones in this sample may be carry-over from other donors' samples. The sequenced material came from naive CD4+ T cells from PBMCs. Subset of the sample: CD45RA+ positively selected. The chain employs TRBV10-2 and TRBJ1-1; the D gene is possibly TRBD1 (5 bases). CDR3 sequence (DNA): TGCGCCAGCAGTGATTTTCCCGGGACCACTGAAGCTTTCTTT. Translation: CASSDFPGTTEAFF.